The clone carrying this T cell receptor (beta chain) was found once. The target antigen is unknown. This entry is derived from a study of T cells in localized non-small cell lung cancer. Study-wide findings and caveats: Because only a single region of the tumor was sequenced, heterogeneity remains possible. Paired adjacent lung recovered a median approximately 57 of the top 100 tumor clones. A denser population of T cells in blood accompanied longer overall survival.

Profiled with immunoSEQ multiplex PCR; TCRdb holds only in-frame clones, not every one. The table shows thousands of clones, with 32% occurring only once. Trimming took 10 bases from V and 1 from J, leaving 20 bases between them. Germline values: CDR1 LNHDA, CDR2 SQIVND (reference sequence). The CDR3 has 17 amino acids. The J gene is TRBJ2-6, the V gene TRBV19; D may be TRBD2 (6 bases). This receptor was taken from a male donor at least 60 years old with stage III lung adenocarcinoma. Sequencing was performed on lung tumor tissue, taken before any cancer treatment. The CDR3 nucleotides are TGTGCCACCCAGCGGGCTCCCGGGAGATCTGGGGCCAACGTCCTGACTTTC. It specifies CATQRAPGRSGANVLTF.